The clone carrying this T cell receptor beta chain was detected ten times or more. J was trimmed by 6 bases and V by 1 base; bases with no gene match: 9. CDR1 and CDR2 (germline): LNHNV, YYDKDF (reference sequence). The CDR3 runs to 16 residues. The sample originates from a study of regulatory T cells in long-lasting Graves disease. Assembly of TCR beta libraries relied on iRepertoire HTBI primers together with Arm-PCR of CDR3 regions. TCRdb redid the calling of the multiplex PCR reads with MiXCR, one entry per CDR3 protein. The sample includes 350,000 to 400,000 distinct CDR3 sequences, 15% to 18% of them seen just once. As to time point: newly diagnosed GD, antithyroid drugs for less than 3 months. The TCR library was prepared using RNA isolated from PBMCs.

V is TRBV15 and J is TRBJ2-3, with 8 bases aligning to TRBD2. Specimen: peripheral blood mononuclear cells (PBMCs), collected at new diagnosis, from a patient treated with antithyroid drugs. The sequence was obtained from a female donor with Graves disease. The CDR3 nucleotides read TGTGCCACCAGCAGAGGAGTCGGGGGGGCGGTCGATACGCAGTATTTT. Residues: CATSRGVGGAVDTQYF.